This T cell receptor (beta chain) was observed in a study of blood T cell repertoires in COVID-19. For the study at large: Samples taken during acute and convalescent COVID-19 were collected in the United States, Italy and Spain.

Germline-derived CDR1 and CDR2 are SGHRS and YFSETQ. With 3 bases clipped from V and 3 bases from J, the junction kept 11 bases outside the gene matches. There are 16 residues in the CDR3. Each participant's cohort was designated according to participant-reported clinical history. Sequencing was performed with immunoSEQ multiplex PCR; in TCRdb, only in-frame clones are kept and a portion is missing. The sample lists 200,000 to 250,000 clones; about 81% were seen once. The chain joins TRBV5-1 to TRBJ1-1; 7 bases agree with TRBD1. Sequenced: PBMCs or T cells enriched from blood (not recorded which). This TCR was sampled from a man between 35 and 55 years old who had recovered from COVID-19. The CDR3, as DNA: TGCGCCAGCAGCTGGGTCTATAGGGGGCAGGACACTGAAGCTTTCTTT. It encodes CASSWVYRGQDTEAFF.